The 22 T cell receptor beta chains in this list originate from one sample, sequenced in a study of blood T cell repertoires in COVID-19. Method: immunoSEQ multiplex PCR; TCRdb's copy keeps in-frame clones and lacks some. The top ten clones hold less than 5.5% of a sample with about 190,000 clones, 88% of them seen once. Material for sequencing was peripheral blood. The receptors here all came from a human donor in a cohort sampled during active COVID-19.

V is TRBV6-2 or TRBV6-3 and J is TRBJ2-1; 12 bases are a match to TRBD1. Trimming removed 5 bases from V and 8 bases from J; junction bases left unmatched: 7. The CDR3 is made up of 15 amino acids. In germline, CDR1 is MNHEY, CDR2 SVGEGT. CDR3 residues: CASSEGQGAGDEQFF. In nucleotides, the CDR3 is TGTGCCAGCAGTGAGGGACAGGGGGCGGGGGATGAGCAGTTCTTC.

The chain has TRBV27 and TRBJ1-5, with 7 bases matching TRBD1. The CDR3 is 15 residues long. J lost 4 bases, V lost 5 bases, and 8 bases had no gene match. The germline gives CDR1 MNHEY, CDR2 SMNVEV (reference sequence). The CDR3 coding sequence is TGTGCCAGCAGTCCCGGGACAGCCCCGAATCAGCCCCAGCATTTT. The encoded protein is CASSPGTAPNQPQHF.

The V and J genes are TRBV19 and TRBJ1-5; the D is unclear. CDR1 and CDR2 from the germline V gene are LNHDA and SQIVND (reference sequence). V lost 7 bases and J lost 5, with 12 bases in between. This CDR3 is 13 amino acids long. The DNA for the CDR3 is TGTGCCAGTACCTTACGGAGAGATCAGCCCCAGCATTTT. Translated: CASTLRRDQPQHF.

This chain links TRBV2 with TRBJ1-2; D gene uncertain. Trimming cost V 9 bases and J 3 bases, with 11 bases left between them. The CDR3 contains 12 residues. The germline V gene has CDR1 SNHLY and CDR2 FYNNEI. Here the CDR3 DNA reads TGTGCCAGACGAGGAGGTGACTATGGCTACACCTTC. This codes for CARRGGDYGYTF.

The V call is TRBV30, the J call TRBJ1-2; D is uncertain. The CDR3 totals 11 residues. Germline CDR1 GTSNPN, CDR2 SVGIG (reference sequence). The V and J ends lost 2 bases and 8 bases respectively, with 9 bases between them. The CDR3 bases are TGTGCCTGGAGTACTGGGAGGGGCTACACCTTC. Translation: CAWSTGRGYTF. The full variable domain, rest sourced from reference TRBV30 and TRBJ1-2, is SQTIHQWPATLVQPVGSPLSLECTVEGTSNPNLYWYRQAAGRGLQLLFYSVGIGQISSEVPQNLSASRPQDRQFILSSKKLLLSDSGFYLCAWSTGRGYTFGSGTRLTVV.

This clone has more than one count but fewer than ten. The chain has TRBV19 and TRBJ1-1; 9 nucleotides match TRBD1. J lost 2 bases, V lost 8 bases, and 3 bases had no gene match. CDR1 and CDR2 from the germline V gene are LNHDA and SQIVND (reference sequence). This CDR3 has 13 amino acids. The CDR3 coding sequence is TGTGCCAGTCGGACAGGGGTTAACACTGAAGCTTTCTTT. This encodes CASRTGVNTEAFF.

This rearrangement joins TRBV6-5 to TRBJ2-5; D is undetermined. The germline gives CDR1 MNHEY, CDR2 SVGAGI. V lost 5 bases to trimming and J lost 3 bases, with 10 bases between them. The CDR3 has 13 residues. The CDR3 DNA is TGTGCCAGCAGTCAAACAGAAAAAGAGACCCAGTACTTC. Translating it yields CASSQTEKETQYF.

The gene calls are TRBV5-6 and TRBJ2-2, with TRBD2 matching over 14 bases. V trimming: 4 bases; J trimming: 4 bases; junction bases outside the gene matches: 6. There are 17 residues in the CDR3. CDR1 and CDR2 (germline): SGHDT, YYEEEE. DNA for the CDR3: TGTGCCAGCAGCCAGGGACTAGCGGGGGCGGGCACCGGGGAGCTGTTTTTT. It is translated as CASSQGLAGAGTGELFF.

This clone came up once. The rearrangement links TRBV10-2 to TRBJ2-3; 9 bases are shared with TRBD2. Germline values: CDR1 WSHSY, CDR2 SAAADI. V lost 2 bases and J lost 5; bases outside the gene matches: 8. This CDR3 spans 16 amino acids. In DNA, the CDR3 is TGCGCCAGCAGTGAGCTCGGCGGGGGGGCTTTAGATACGCAGTATTTT. Translated: CASSELGGGALDTQYF.

The chain joins TRBV9 to TRBJ1-2, with D perhaps TRBD1 (6 bases). The germline V gene encodes CDR1 SGDLS and CDR2 YYNGEE. The CDR3 has 14 residues. Trimming pared 3 bases from V and 3 bases from J, leaving 12 bases between. The CDR3 nucleotides read TGTGCCAGCAGCGGAGGGGGAGGGGACTATGGCTACACCTTC. It codes for CASSGGGGDYGYTF.

The chain combines TRBV5-5 with TRBJ1-1; the D gene is possibly TRBD1 (6 bases). The CDR3 runs 14 residues. Germline V gene sequence: CDR1 SGHKS, CDR2 YYEKEE (reference sequence). V was clipped by 7 bases and J by 3 bases, with 16 bases between them. In nucleotides, the CDR3 is TGTGCCAGCCGACAGGTACCCGGCCACACTGAAGCTTTCTTT. Protein product: CASRQVPGHTEAFF.

V is TRBV7-9 and J is TRBJ2-7; 10 positions match TRBD1. Germline V lookup: CDR1 SEHNR, CDR2 FQNEAQ (reference sequence). V shed 4 bases, J shed 2 bases, and the junction held 8 bases outside the gene matches. The CDR3 spans 16 residues. The CDR3 bases are TGTGCCAGCAGCTCGACAGGGGGCCGAGGAACCTACGAGCAGTACTTC. It encodes CASSSTGGRGTYEQYF.

The chain recombines TRBV5-1 with TRBJ2-7, with 9 bases that match TRBD1. The CDR3 sequence is 14 residues long. Losses at the gene ends were 5 bases for V and 0 bases for J; bases not matched to a gene: 3. CDR1 and CDR2 from the germline V gene are SGHRS and YFSETQ. The CDR3 DNA sequence: TGCGCCAGCAGGTGGACAGGGGCCTCCTACGAGCAGTACTTC. Translated, it gives CASRWTGASYEQYF.

The rearrangement links TRBV5-1 to TRBJ2-2; 7 bases fit TRBD2. Germline V CDR1 and CDR2: SGHRS, YFSETQ. V lost 0 bases to trimming and J lost 3 bases; unmatched junction nucleotides: 11. This CDR3 is 18 amino acids long. CDR3 amino acids: CASSLVASGIVDTGELFF. DNA for the CDR3: TGCGCCAGCAGCTTGGTGGCTAGCGGTATCGTTGACACCGGGGAGCTGTTTTTT.

This rearrangement joins TRBV10-2 to TRBJ2-7; 8 bases fit TRBD2. With V trimmed by 8 bases and J by 4 bases, 10 bases remained unmatched. The CDR3 length is 14 residues. Per germline, CDR1 WSHSY and CDR2 SAAADI. The CDR3 sequence: CASRPSGGEYEQYF. The CDR3 coding sequence is TGCGCCAGCCGACCCTCCGGGGGGGAGTACGAGCAGTACTTC.

The chain recombines TRBV6-2 or TRBV6-3 with TRBJ2-5; no definite D call. Germline assignment: CDR1 MNHEY and CDR2 SVGEGT. Trimming cost V 4 bases and J 3 bases, with 9 bases left between them. This CDR3 region has 13 residues. The CDR3 region is CASSWANEETQYF. CDR3 bases: TGTGCCAGCAGTTGGGCCAACGAAGAGACCCAGTACTTC.

The V and J genes are TRBV5-8 and TRBJ2-7; perhaps TRBD1 as D (6 bases). Per germline, CDR1 SGHTS and CDR2 YDEGEE. V was cut by 4 bases and J by 3 bases, with 14 bases left in between. The CDR3 covers 14 residues. The CDR3 loop is CASSPGRGGYEQYF. The CDR3 nucleotides are TGTGCCAGCAGCCCCGGCAGGGGCGGCTACGAGCAGTACTTC.

The V call is TRBV6-2 or TRBV6-3, the J call TRBJ1-1, with D tentatively TRBD1 (6 bases). V was trimmed by 2 bases and J by 8 bases, leaving 9 bases between them. The CDR3 runs to 12 residues. Germline CDR1 reads MNHEY; CDR2 reads SVGEGT. CDR3: CASSYGTGEAFF. CDR3 coding DNA: TGTGCCAGCAGTTACGGAACAGGGGAAGCTTTCTTT.

Here the CDR3 DNA reads TGTGCCAGCAGTTCCGGGACTAGCGGGAGCCACGAGCAGTTCTTC. Translation: CASSSGTSGSHEQFF. The chain employs TRBV2 and TRBJ2-1; the match to TRBD2 covers 14 bases. The CDR3 totals 15 residues. The germline gives CDR1 SNHLY, CDR2 FYNNEI. V was clipped by 5 bases and J by 10 bases; unmatched bases: 7. The entire variable domain, with the rest obtained from reference TRBV2 and TRBJ2-1, is as follows: EPEVTQTPSHQVTQMGQEVILRCVPISNHLYFYWYRQILGQKVEFLVSFYNNEISEKSEIFDDQFSVERPDGSNFTLKIRSTKLEDSAMYFCASSSGTSGSHEQFFGPGTRLTVL.

This chain links TRBV5-1 with TRBJ2-3; 8 positions match TRBD2. The CDR3 extends over 17 amino acids. The V segment lost 4 bases and the J segment 5 bases; nucleotides outside the gene matches: 15. Germline lookup yields CDR1 SGHRS and CDR2 YFSETQ. CDR3: CASSVEPRGGGGDTQYF. As DNA, the CDR3 is TGCGCCAGCAGCGTAGAGCCCCGGGGGGGCGGGGGAGATACGCAGTATTTT.

In this sample, this clone turned up a few times. J is TRBJ1-5 and V is TRBV7-8, with D tentatively TRBD1 (5 bases). The germline V and J ends were trimmed by 1 base and 2 bases, with 9 bases remaining between them. Germline V gene lookup returns CDR1 SGHVS and CDR2 FQNEAQ. The CDR3 has 15 amino acids. The DNA of the CDR3 is TGTGCCAGCAGCTTAGGATTAGGGGGCAATCAGCCCCAGCATTTT. Its protein product is CASSLGLGGNQPQHF.

The J gene is TRBJ1-6, the V gene TRBV4-1; 11 nucleotides agree with TRBD1. V was clipped by 0 bases and J by 10 bases; unmatched bases: 11. The CDR3 is made up of 18 amino acids. The germline gives CDR1 MGHRA, CDR2 YSYEKL. The CDR3 DNA reads as TGCGCCAGCAGCCAAGAACCGGGACAGGGGGTAGTTCAGTCACCCCTCCACTTT. Residues: CASSQEPGQGVVQSPLHF.